Reported below is one TCR beta chain. Its target is not known. CDR3 length: 13 amino acids. Germline V CDR1 and CDR2: MNHNY, SVGAGI (reference sequence). The ends lost 7 bases at V and 5 bases at J; junction bases unmatched: 7. The record originates from a study of shared clonotypes between healthy human individuals. Study-level background: Three plates were used per donor for CD4 naive, three for CD4 memory, two for CD8 naive and one for CD8 memory.

Study-wide results and caveats: It was only blood that was sampled, and tissue repertoires likely differ.

The repertoire was sequenced with immunoSEQ multiplex PCR; TCRdb's copy has only in-frame clones and lacks some. The sample gives some 2,500,000 clones, under 95% of which show up once; about 0.34% is in the top ten. The TCR comes from a man between 18 and 29 years old in good health. Some clones in this sample may be carry-over from other donors' samples. Sequencing input: naive CD4+ T cells from PBMCs. Subset indicated: CD45RA+ positively selected. V gene TRBV6-6 combines with J gene TRBJ1-1; 7 bases are a match to TRBD1. The CDR3 is CASISGGRTEAFF. The CDR3 DNA sequence: TGTGCCAGCATTTCAGGGGGTCGAACTGAAGCTTTCTTT.